This T cell receptor beta chain was profiled in a study of post-analysis software for immune sequencing data. Unique molecular identifiers tagged the TCR beta cDNA libraries. TCRdb reprocessed the PCR reads with MiXCR, giving one entry per CDR3 protein. The data contain roughly 670,000 distinct CDR3 sequences, 55% to 70% of them singletons. The TCR originated in a girl aged 2-10 years with multiple sclerosis. Sequencing was done on a sample of blood.

The DNA for the CDR3 is TGTGCCAGCAGCCCCTACGAGACCCAGTACTTC. Translating it yields CASSPYETQYF. The V gene is TRBV7-2, the J gene TRBJ2-5; D remains ambiguous. This CDR3 has 11 residues. V was cut by 5 bases and J by 5 bases, with 6 bases left in between. Per germline, CDR1 SGHTA and CDR2 FQGNSA.